This T cell receptor (beta chain) was captured in a study of blood T cells in healthy people across ages. The authors ran a second PCR of roughly 7 to 11 cycles using a sample-barcoded 5' primer and a J-beta primer mix. A single record per CDR3 protein comes from TCRdb applying MiXCR to the 5' RACE reads. The sample lists 500,000 to 550,000 distinct CDR3 sequences; 20% to 30% were seen once. This clonotype has more than one count but fewer than ten. Looked up from germline, CDR1 is LGHDT and CDR2 is YNNKEL (reference sequence). The CDR3 spans 16 residues. Trimming left V 1 base short and J 2 bases short, with 13 bases between. These data are also associated with another study on T cells of mothers and their children. According to that study: Biologically related mothers and children overlapped slightly more than unrelated pairs, a non-significant difference.

Sequencing used blood. The sequence was obtained from a boy younger than 18 in good health. The V call is TRBV3-1, the J call TRBJ2-3; a weak D match, TRBD2 (6 bases). CDR3 nucleotides: TGTGCCAGCAGCCAAGGGGTCGGGGGATCCACAGATACGCAGTATTTT. It encodes CASSQGVGGSTDTQYF.